The rows below give T cell receptor beta chains drawn from one sample of a study of identical twins. One entry per CDR3 protein, called by TCRdb with MiXCR from the 5' RACE reads. This sample yields 420,000 or so distinct CDR3 sequences, of which around 18% are seen a single time; less than 15% belongs to the top ten. The sample was naive T cells sorted from blood. The receptor source for this set is a man aged 50 or older in good health. CDR3s include the opening cysteine and the closing phenylalanine or tryptophan. The D gene is left open where the match is weak. Clone size, where shown, is once, few, many, or a class for clones that have expanded.

v_gene,j_gene,abundance,d_gene,CDR3aa,CDR3nt
TRBV10-3,TRBJ2-7,many,TRBD1,CAISENRDRVF,TGTGCCATCAGTGAGAACCGGGACAGGGTCTTC
TRBV20-1,TRBJ2-5,-,-,CSANSGTVKETQYF,TGCAGTGCCAATTCCGGGACGGTCAAAGAGACCCAGTACTTC
TRBV10-3,TRBJ1-6,many,TRBD1,CAISRDRDSSPLHF,TGTGCCATCAGTCGGGACAGGGACAGTTCACCCCTCCACTTT
TRBV20-1,TRBJ2-6,-,-,CSASEGPRTGANVLTF,TGCAGTGCTTCAGAGGGGCCGAGAACTGGGGCCAACGTCCTGACTTTC
TRBV3-1,TRBJ1-1,-,-,CASSQEDITEAFF,TGTGCCAGCAGCCAAGAGGACATAACTGAAGCTTTCTTT
TRBV20-1,TRBJ2-2,few,-,CSVPRQGGTGELFF,TGCAGTGTTCCGAGGCAGGGAGGCACCGGGGAGCTGTTTTTT
TRBV29-1,TRBJ2-3,few,TRBD2,CSFGLAADTQYF,TGCAGCTTTGGACTAGCGGCAGATACGCAGTATTTT
TRBV5-1,TRBJ1-1,-,TRBD1,CASSSQQGANTEAFF,TGCGCCAGCAGCTCGCAACAGGGGGCGAACACTGAAGCTTTCTTT
TRBV5-1,TRBJ2-1,-,-,CASSFQPFSSYNEQFF,TGCGCCAGCAGCTTCCAGCCCTTCAGCTCCTACAATGAGCAGTTCTTC
TRBV14,TRBJ1-4,-,-,CASSQAGWGREKLFF,TGTGCCAGCAGCCAAGCTGGGTGGGGACGCGAAAAACTGTTTTTT
TRBV7-3,TRBJ2-1,once,TRBD1,CASSATGVNEQFF,TGTGCCAGCAGCGCGACAGGGGTCAATGAGCAGTTCTTC
TRBV13,TRBJ2-3,few,-,CASSHRQPSTDTQYF,TGTGCCAGCAGCCACCGACAGCCTAGCACAGATACGCAGTATTTT
TRBV9,TRBJ2-6,many,-,CASSGFPLGANVLTF,TGTGCCAGCAGCGGATTTCCCCTCGGGGCCAACGTCCTGACTTTC
TRBV6-1,TRBJ2-1,-,TRBD1,CASSEGQGAWRLDNEQFF,TGTGCCAGCAGCGAAGGACAGGGCGCGTGGAGATTGGACAATGAGCAGTTCTTC
TRBV20-1,TRBJ1-6,few,-,CSARGGGTRSSYNSPLHF,TGCAGTGCTAGGGGAGGGGGAACCAGGAGCTCCTATAATTCACCCCTCCACTTT
TRBV12-3/TRBV12-4,TRBJ2-3,-,-,CASTAGLGIGTDTQYF,TGTGCCAGCACCGCGGGACTCGGTATAGGCACAGATACGCAGTATTTT
TRBV20-1,TRBJ1-2,-,-,CSANAGYGYTF,TGCAGTGCAAACGCAGGGTACGGCTACACCTTC
TRBV20-1,TRBJ2-7,-,TRBD2,CSAGAGPTYEQYF,TGCAGTGCGGGAGCGGGACCAACCTACGAGCAGTACTTC
TRBV28,TRBJ2-1,many,TRBD2,CASSSPTVKSGGHNEQFF,TGTGCCAGCAGTTCCCCGACGGTTAAGAGCGGGGGCCACAATGAGCAGTTCTTC
TRBV25-1,TRBJ2-5,-,TRBD2,CASSVGLAGKETQYF,TGTGCCAGCAGCGTTGGACTAGCGGGAAAAGAGACCCAGTACTTC
TRBV29-1,TRBJ2-7,few,-,CSVSVGPYEQYF,TGCAGCGTTAGCGTAGGGCCCTACGAGCAGTACTTC
TRBV6-2/TRBV6-3,TRBJ2-6,few,-,CASSYGGSGANVLTF,TGTGCCAGCAGTTACGGGGGGTCCGGGGCCAACGTCCTGACTTTC
TRBV21-1,TRBJ2-7,-,-,CASSKGLSARDRLNEQYF,TGTGCCAGCAGCAAAGGTCTGTCAGCAAGGGACAGGCTCAACGAGCAGTACTTC
TRBV20-1,TRBJ2-5,-,-,CSARDSPGETQYF,TGCAGTGCTAGAGATTCCCCAGGGGAGACCCAGTACTTC
TRBV20-1,TRBJ1-1,many,TRBD1,CSGETGAEAFF,TGCAGTGGTGAAACAGGGGCTGAAGCTTTCTTT
TRBV12-3/TRBV12-4,TRBJ2-1,few,-,CASSFDLSSSYNEQFF,TGTGCCAGCAGTTTTGACCTCTCCAGCTCCTACAATGAGCAGTTCTTC
TRBV29-1,TRBJ2-1,many,TRBD2,CSVVTASGIAYNEQFF,TGCAGCGTTGTGACGGCTAGCGGGATTGCCTACAATGAGCAGTTCTTC